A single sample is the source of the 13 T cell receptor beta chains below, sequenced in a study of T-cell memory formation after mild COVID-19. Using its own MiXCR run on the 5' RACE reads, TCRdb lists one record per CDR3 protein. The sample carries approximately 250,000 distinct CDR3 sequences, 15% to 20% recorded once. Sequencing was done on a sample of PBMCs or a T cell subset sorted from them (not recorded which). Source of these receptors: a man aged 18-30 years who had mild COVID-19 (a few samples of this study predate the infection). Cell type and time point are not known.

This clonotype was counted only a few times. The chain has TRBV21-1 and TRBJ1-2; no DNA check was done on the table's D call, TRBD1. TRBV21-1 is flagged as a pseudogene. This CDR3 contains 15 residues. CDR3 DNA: TGTGCCAGCAGCAAAGAGGGACAGGGGGCTAAGGGCTACACCTTC. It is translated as CASSKEGQGAKGYTF.

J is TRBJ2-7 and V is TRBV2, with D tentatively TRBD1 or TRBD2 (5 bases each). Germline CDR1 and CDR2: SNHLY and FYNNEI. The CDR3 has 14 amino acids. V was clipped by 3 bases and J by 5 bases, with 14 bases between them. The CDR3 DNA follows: TGTGCCAGCAGTGAGGGGGTTATTGGAAACGAGCAGTACTTC. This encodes CASSEGVIGNEQYF.

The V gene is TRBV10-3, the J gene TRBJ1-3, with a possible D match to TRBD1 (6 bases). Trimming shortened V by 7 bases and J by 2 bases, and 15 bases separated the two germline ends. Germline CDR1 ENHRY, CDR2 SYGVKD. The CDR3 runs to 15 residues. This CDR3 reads CAITNQGTAGNTIYF. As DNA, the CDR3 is TGTGCCATCACGAACCAGGGGACTGCTGGAAACACCATATATTTT.

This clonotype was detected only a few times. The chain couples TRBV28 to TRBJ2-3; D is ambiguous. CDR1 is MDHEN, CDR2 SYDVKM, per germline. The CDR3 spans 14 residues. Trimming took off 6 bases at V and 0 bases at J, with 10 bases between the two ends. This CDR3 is CASRPTRSTDTQYF. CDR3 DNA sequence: TGTGCCAGCAGACCGACGAGGAGCACAGATACGCAGTATTTT.

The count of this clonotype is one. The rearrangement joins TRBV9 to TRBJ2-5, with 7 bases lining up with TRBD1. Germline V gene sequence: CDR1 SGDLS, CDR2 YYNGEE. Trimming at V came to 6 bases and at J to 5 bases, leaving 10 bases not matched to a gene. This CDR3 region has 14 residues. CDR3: CASNRQGSVETQYF. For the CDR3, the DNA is TGTGCCAGCAACCGACAGGGTTCCGTCGAGACCCAGTACTTC.

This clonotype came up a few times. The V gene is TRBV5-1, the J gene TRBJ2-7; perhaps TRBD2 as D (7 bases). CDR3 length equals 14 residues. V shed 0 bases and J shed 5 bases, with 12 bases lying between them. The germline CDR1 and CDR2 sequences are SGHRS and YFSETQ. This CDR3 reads CASSLGGGADEQYF. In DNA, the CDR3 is TGCGCCAGCAGCTTGGGAGGGGGGGCGGACGAGCAGTACTTC.

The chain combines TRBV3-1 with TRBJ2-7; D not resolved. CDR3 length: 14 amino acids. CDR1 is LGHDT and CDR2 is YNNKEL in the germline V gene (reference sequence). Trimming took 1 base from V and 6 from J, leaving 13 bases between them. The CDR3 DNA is TGTGCCAGCAGCCAAGGACTCATAACCACCGAGCAGTACTTC. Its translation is CASSQGLITTEQYF.

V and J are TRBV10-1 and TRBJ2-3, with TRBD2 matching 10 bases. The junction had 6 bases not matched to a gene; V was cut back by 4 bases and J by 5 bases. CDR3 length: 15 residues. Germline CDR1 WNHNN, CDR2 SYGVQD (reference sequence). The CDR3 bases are TGCGCCAGCAGTGGAGCGGGGGGGCTCAAAGATACGCAGTATTTT. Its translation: CASSGAGGLKDTQYF.

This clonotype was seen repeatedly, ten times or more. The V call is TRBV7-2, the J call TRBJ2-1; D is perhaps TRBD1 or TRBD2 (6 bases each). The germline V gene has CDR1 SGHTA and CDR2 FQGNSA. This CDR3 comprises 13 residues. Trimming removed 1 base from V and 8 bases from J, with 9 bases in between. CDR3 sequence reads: CASSLVRGDEQFF. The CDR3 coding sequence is TGTGCCAGCAGCTTAGTAAGGGGGGATGAGCAGTTCTTC.

CDR3 in DNA: TGTGCCAGCAGCTTGAGGGGGCCAGGGAATGAGCAGTTCTTC. Translated, it gives CASSLRGPGNEQFF. The genes are TRBV5-5 and TRBJ2-1, with 7 bases aligning to TRBD1. Germline V gene sequence: CDR1 SGHKS, CDR2 YYEKEE (reference sequence). V was clipped by 1 base and J by 7 bases; unmatched bases: 5. There are 14 residues in the CDR3.

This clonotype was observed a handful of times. CDR3 sequence (DNA): TGTGCCAGCAGCAGTGGGGGTCAGGCTGGAAACACCATATATTTT. It encodes CASSSGGQAGNTIYF. V usage is TRBV5-8 and J usage is TRBJ1-3, with D perhaps TRBD1 (5 bases). CDR1 is SGHTS and CDR2 is YDEGEE in the germline V gene. This CDR3 region has 15 residues. The V gene lost 4 bases and the J gene lost 2 bases, with 13 bases spanning the gap.

CDR3 loop: CASSPSMSYRAPGELFF. CDR3 in DNA: TGTGCCAGCAGCCCGTCAATGTCCTACCGGGCCCCCGGGGAGCTGTTTTTT. The chain joins TRBV27 to TRBJ2-2; no clear D. CDR3 length: 17 residues. V was clipped by 6 bases and J by 6 bases, with 23 bases between them. CDR1 MNHEY and CDR2 SMNVEV come from the germline V gene (reference sequence).

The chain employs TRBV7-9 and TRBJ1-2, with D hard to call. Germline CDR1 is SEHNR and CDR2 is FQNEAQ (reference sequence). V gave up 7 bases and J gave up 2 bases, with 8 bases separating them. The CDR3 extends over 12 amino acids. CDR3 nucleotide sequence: TGTGCCAGCACCCGGGAAAACTATGGCTACACCTTC. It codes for CASTRENYGYTF. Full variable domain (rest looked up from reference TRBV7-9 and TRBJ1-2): DTGVSQNPRHKITKRGQNVTFRCDPISEHNRLYWYRQTLGQGPEFLTYFQNEAQLEKSRLLSDRFSAERPKGSFSTLEIQRTEQGDSAMYLCASTRENYGYTFGSGTRLTVV.